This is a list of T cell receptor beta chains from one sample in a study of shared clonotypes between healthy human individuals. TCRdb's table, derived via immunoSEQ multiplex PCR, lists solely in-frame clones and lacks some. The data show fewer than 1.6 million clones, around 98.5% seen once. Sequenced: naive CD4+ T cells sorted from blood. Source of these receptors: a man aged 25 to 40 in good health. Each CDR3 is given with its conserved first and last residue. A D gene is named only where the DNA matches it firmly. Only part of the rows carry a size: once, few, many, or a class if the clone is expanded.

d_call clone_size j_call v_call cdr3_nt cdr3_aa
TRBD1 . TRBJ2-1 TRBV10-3 TGTGCCATCAGGGGACAGGGGTTCGATGAGCAGTTCTTC CAIRGQGFDEQFF
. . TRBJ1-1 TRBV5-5 TGTGCCAGCAGCTTGGTATGGGGGTCGGACACTGAAGCTTTCTTT CASSLVWGSDTEAFF
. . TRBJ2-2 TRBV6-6 TGTGCCAGCAGCCCCCCCTTGGGGAATGTGGCCGGGGAGCTGTTTTTT CASSPPLGNVAGELFF
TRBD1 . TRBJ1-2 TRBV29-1 TGCAGCGTTACCGGAGGGGGCTTAGCTAACTATGGCTACACCTTC CSVTGGGLANYGYTF
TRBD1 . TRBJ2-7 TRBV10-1 TGCGCCAGCAGTGGGCCGACAGGGGGGGAGCAGTACTTC CASSGPTGGEQYF
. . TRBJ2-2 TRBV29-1 TGCAGCGTTACTACAGGGCCCGGGGAGCTGTTTTTT CSVTTGPGELFF
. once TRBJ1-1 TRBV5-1 TGCGCCAGCAGCTTAGGCCAGATGAACACTGAAGCTTTCTTT CASSLGQMNTEAFF
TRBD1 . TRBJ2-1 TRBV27 TGTGCCAGCAGTTCACATCAGAGGGACAGGGCTTTCAATGAGCAGTTCTTC CASSSHQRDRAFNEQFF
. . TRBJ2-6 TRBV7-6 TGTGCCAGCAGCCTGAGGGGGTCCAACGTCCTGACTTTC CASSLRGSNVLTF
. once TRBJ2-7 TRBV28 TGTGCCAGCAGTGGGGGGGCAGGGGCCTCCTACGAGCAGTACTTC CASSGGAGASYEQYF
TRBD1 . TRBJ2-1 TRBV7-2 TGTGCCAGCGGCGGAACTAAGACAGGGGGGTTTTGGCAGTTCTTC CASGGTKTGGFWQFF
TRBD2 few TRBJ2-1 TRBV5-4 TGTGCCAGCAGCTCCCGACTAGCGGACTACAATGAGCAGTTCTTC CASSSRLADYNEQFF
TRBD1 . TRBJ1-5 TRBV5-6 TGTGCCAGCAGCATTGGACAGGGCAATCAGCCCCAGCATTTT CASSIGQGNQPQHF
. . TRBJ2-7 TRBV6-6 TGTGCCAGCAGGAGATTTGACGAGCAGTACTTC CASRRFDEQYF
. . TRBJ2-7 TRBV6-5 TGTGCCAGCAGTGCCCTGGGAATCGGACCCTACGAGCAGTACTTC CASSALGIGPYEQYF
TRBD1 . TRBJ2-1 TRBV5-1 TGCGCCAGCAGCTTATACTGGGACAGGGGGGATGAGCAGTTCTTC CASSLYWDRGDEQFF
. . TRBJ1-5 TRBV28 TGTGCCAGCAGAGGTGGAGGGAACTGGCAGCCCCAGCATTTT CASRGGGNWQPQHF
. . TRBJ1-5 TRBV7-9 TGTGCCAGCAGCCCCGGGCGTACGGGGGATCAGCCCCAGCATTTT CASSPGRTGDQPQHF
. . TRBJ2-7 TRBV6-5 TGTGCCAGCAGCCCCAGGGGTCACGAGCAGTACTTC CASSPRGHEQYF
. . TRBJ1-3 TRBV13 TGTGCCAGCAGCAACCGGCCGGCCTCTGGAAACACCATATATTTT CASSNRPASGNTIYF
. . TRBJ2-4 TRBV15 TGTGCCACCAGCAGAGATAGAGGGCGGGGTGGCAAAAACATTCAGTACTTC CATSRDRGRGGKNIQYF
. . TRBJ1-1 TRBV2 TGTGCCAGCAGTGGTTCAGGGGTGATGGCTTTCTTT CASSGSGVMAFF
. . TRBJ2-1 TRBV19 TGTGCCAGTAGTATGCGAGCACTAGGCCCCAATGAGCAGTTCTTC CASSMRALGPNEQFF
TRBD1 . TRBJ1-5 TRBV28 TGTGCCAGCAGTTTTGGACAGGGGAGCGGGCCCCAGCATTTT CASSFGQGSGPQHF
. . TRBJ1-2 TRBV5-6 TGTGCCAGCAGCTTGGAGGGGTGGGGGTATGGCTACACCTTC CASSLEGWGYGYTF
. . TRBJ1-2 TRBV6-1 TGTGCCAGCCGCGCAGATGAGAACTATGGCTACACCTTC CASRADENYGYTF
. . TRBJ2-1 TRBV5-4 TGTGCCAGCAGCACATCGTTTGATGATGAGCAGTTCTTC CASSTSFDDEQFF
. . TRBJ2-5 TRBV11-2 TGTGCCAGCAGCCAGACAGACCAAGAGACCCAGTACTTC CASSQTDQETQYF